This TCR beta chain was captured in a study of cytomegalovirus exposure and HLA in healthy donors. General study points: A few V segments could not be told apart, such as TRBV6-2 and TRBV6-3, and were left out. Later analysis identified a missense DCLRE1C variant that was linked to TCR beta V- and J-gene trimming. Reports indicated that the classifier achieved high specificity and sensitivity in diagnosing cytomegalovirus status.

This clone showed up just once. No antigen is known for it. Trimming stripped 8 bases from V and 6 bases from J, with 19 bases between. This CDR3 has 13 residues. Per germline, CDR1 GTSNPN and CDR2 SVGIG (reference sequence). Everyone who donated was a healthy bone marrow donor. The PCR contained 60 Vbeta and 13 Jbeta primers. The protocol was immunoSEQ multiplex PCR, while the TCRdb copy is restricted to in-frame clones and leaves out a portion. The data hold some 71,000 clones, with 60% to 85% observed a single time. The chain is built from TRBV30 and TRBJ2-5; D uncertain. Sequencing used PBMCs. The source is a man aged 18 to 29 in good health and CMV-seronegative. The CDR3 DNA reads as TGTGCCGTCAGGTACAGTGCCCAGCAGACCCAGTACTTC. The encoded protein is CAVRYSAQQTQYF.